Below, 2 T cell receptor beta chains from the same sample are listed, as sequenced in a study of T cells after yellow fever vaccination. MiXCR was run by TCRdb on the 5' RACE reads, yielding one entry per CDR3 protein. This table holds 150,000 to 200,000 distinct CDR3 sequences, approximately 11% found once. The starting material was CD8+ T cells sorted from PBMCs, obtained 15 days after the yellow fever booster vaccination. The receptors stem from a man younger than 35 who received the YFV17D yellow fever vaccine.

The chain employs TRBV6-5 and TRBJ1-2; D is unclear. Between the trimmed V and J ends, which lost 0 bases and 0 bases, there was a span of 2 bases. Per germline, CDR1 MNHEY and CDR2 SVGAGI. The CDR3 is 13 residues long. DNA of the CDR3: TGTGCCAGCAGTTACTCGTCTAACTATGGCTACACCTTC. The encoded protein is CASSYSSNYGYTF.

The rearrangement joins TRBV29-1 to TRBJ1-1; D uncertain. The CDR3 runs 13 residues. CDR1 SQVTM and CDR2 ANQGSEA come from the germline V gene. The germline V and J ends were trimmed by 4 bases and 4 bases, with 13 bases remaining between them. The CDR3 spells CSVVTARGTEAFF. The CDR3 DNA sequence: TGCAGCGTTGTAACAGCCCGGGGCACTGAAGCTTTCTTT.